Below are 23 T cell receptor beta chains sequenced from a single sample in a study of blood T cell repertoires in COVID-19. Profiled with immunoSEQ multiplex PCR; TCRdb holds only in-frame clones, not every one. The data hold about 220,000 clones, with less than 85% observed a single time. What was sequenced was peripheral blood. All receptors come from a woman in her 70s with acute or convalescent COVID-19.

The V and J genes are TRBV30 and TRBJ1-2; 8 nucleotides align to TRBD1. V dropped 3 bases and J dropped 1; count of bases not matched to a gene: 7. Germline-derived CDR1 and CDR2 are GTSNPN and SVGIG (reference sequence). The CDR3 is 15 residues long. CDR3 nucleotides: TGTGCCTGGAGCCAGGGGGCCAGGCTTAACTATGGCTACACCTTC. It encodes CAWSQGARLNYGYTF.

The chain employs TRBV19 and TRBJ1-6, with unresolved D. The CDR3 runs 15 residues. Germline CDR1 LNHDA, CDR2 SQIVND (reference sequence). Trimming shortened V by 2 bases and J by 7 bases, and 12 bases separated the two germline ends. CDR3 coding DNA: TGTGCCAGTAGTATACTTCCAGTGTGGAATTCACCCCTCCACTTT. Amino acids: CASSILPVWNSPLHF.

The chain links TRBV29-1 to TRBJ2-1, with 11 bases that match TRBD1. The ends lost 5 bases at V and 6 bases at J; junction bases unmatched: 9. The CDR3 consists of 15 residues. Germline V gene data show CDR1 as SQVTM and CDR2 as ANQGSEA. The DNA of the CDR3 is TGCAGCGTTAGATCCGGGACAGGGGGGTTCAATGAGCAGTTCTTC. The encoded protein is CSVRSGTGGFNEQFF.

V gene TRBV5-1 combines with J gene TRBJ2-3, with TRBD2 matching 7 bases. The CDR3 sequence is 16 residues long. Germline CDR1 and CDR2: SGHRS and YFSETQ. V gave up 4 bases and J gave up 0 bases; unmatched junction bases: 8. The chain's CDR3 is CASSTGLDASTDTQYF. The CDR3 coding sequence is TGCGCCAGCAGCACCGGACTAGACGCTAGCACAGATACGCAGTATTTT.

The chain employs TRBV2 and TRBJ1-5; TRBD1 might be the D (5 bases). V was shortened by 5 bases and J by 0 bases, with 11 bases between the two germline ends. The germline CDR1 and CDR2 sequences are SNHLY and FYNNEI. CDR3 length: 15 residues. CDR3 loop: CASSSRGGSNQPQHF. As DNA, the CDR3 is TGTGCCAGCAGTTCCCGGGGGGGTAGCAATCAGCCCCAGCATTTT. Full variable domain (remainder filled in from reference TRBV2 and TRBJ1-5): EPEVTQTPSHQVTQMGQEVILRCVPISNHLYFYWYRQILGQKVEFLVSFYNNEISEKSEIFDDQFSVERPDGSNFTLKIRSTKLEDSAMYFCASSSRGGSNQPQHFGDGTRLSIL.

This clone has a single count. The chain employs TRBV6-1 and TRBJ2-3; maybe TRBD2 (6 bases). Germline V lookup: CDR1 MNHNS, CDR2 SASEGT. CDR3 length equals 15 residues. Trimming pared 2 bases from V and 1 base from J, leaving 10 bases between. CDR3 protein: CASSEYGGRTDTQYF. The DNA of the CDR3 is TGTGCCAGCAGTGAATACGGGGGACGCACAGATACGCAGTATTTT.

This chain links TRBV24-1 with TRBJ2-1, with TRBD1 as a possible D gene (7 bases). V was pared by 6 bases and J by 7 bases, with 15 bases between. CDR1 is KGHDR, CDR2 SFDVKD, per germline. CDR3 size: 14 residues. The CDR3 loop is CATSWPQGGNEQFF. For the CDR3, the DNA is TGTGCCACCAGTTGGCCCCAGGGGGGAAATGAGCAGTTCTTC.

This chain connects TRBV4-1 to TRBJ2-1, with TRBD2 identical over 10 bases. V lost 0 bases to trimming and J lost 8 bases; unmatched junction nucleotides: 16. The germline gives CDR1 MGHRA, CDR2 YSYEKL. The CDR3 runs 19 residues. The CDR3 spells CASSQDWSFSGGGVDEQFF. The CDR3 DNA reads as TGCGCCAGCAGCCAAGATTGGAGCTTCAGCGGGGGGGGCGTCGATGAGCAGTTCTTC.

The chain has TRBV24-1 and TRBJ2-2, with D possibly TRBD1 on 5 matching bases. CDR3 length: 15 amino acids. The V and J ends lost 8 bases and 1 base respectively, with 13 bases between them. CDR1 is KGHDR and CDR2 is SFDVKD in the germline V gene. The CDR3 bases are TGTGCCACCAATTCCGGACACAAGAACACCGGGGAGCTGTTTTTT. Amino acid sequence: CATNSGHKNTGELFF.

This clone has just one count. The V gene is TRBV14, the J gene TRBJ2-5; possibly TRBD2 for D (6 bases). V shed 1 base and J shed 0 bases, with 6 bases lying between them. The germline V gene has CDR1 SGHDN and CDR2 FVKESK. The CDR3 contains 14 residues. The CDR3 spells CASSQGGNQETQYF. In DNA form, the CDR3 reads TGTGCCAGCAGCCAAGGCGGGAACCAAGAGACCCAGTACTTC.

This clone appeared a few times. This chain joins TRBV5-1 and TRBJ2-1; 10 positions match TRBD2. The germline CDR1 and CDR2 sequences are SGHRS and YFSETQ. This CDR3 is 15 amino acids long. Germline trimming cut 2 bases from V and 2 bases from J; bases unmatched to any gene: 1. In nucleotides, the CDR3 is TGCGCCAGCAGCTTCCTAGCGGGGGCCTACAATGAGCAGTTCTTC. Translating it yields CASSFLAGAYNEQFF.

The chain is built from TRBV27 and TRBJ1-4, with D perhaps TRBD1 (5 bases). In germline, CDR1 is MNHEY, CDR2 SMNVEV (reference sequence). The CDR3 loop spans 14 amino acids. Trimming removed 3 bases at V and 3 bases at J, with 8 bases between. The CDR3: CASSLGGANEKLFF. DNA of the CDR3: TGTGCCAGCAGTTTGGGGGGGGCTAATGAAAAACTGTTTTTT.

The rearrangement joins TRBV24-1 to TRBJ2-3; 9 bases align to TRBD1. The length of the CDR3 is 13 residues. V lost 7 bases, J lost 5 bases, and 3 bases stayed unmatched. Germline CDR1 and CDR2: KGHDR and SFDVKD. Here the CDR3 DNA reads TGTGCCACCAGGGGGACAGGGCAAGATACGCAGTATTTT. Protein product: CATRGTGQDTQYF.

This clone has a handful of counts. V and J are TRBV30 and TRBJ2-2; D uncertain. The length of the CDR3 is 13 residues. Germline loops: CDR1 GTSNPN, CDR2 SVGIG (reference sequence). V dropped 4 bases and J dropped 4 bases, with 10 bases sitting between them. CDR3 in amino acids: CAWNVDFTGELFF. The CDR3 DNA is TGTGCCTGGAATGTCGACTTCACCGGGGAGCTGTTTTTT.

This clone was found a few times. The genes are TRBV5-1 and TRBJ2-5; D might be TRBD1 (6 bases). From germline, CDR1 is SGHRS and CDR2 YFSETQ. This CDR3 has 18 residues. Trimming took 4 bases from V and 2 from J, leaving 24 bases between them. The CDR3 nucleotides are TGCGCCAGCAGCACCGGACAGAGCCTTGCCGTGTTACAAGAGACCCAGTACTTC. It yields the protein CASSTGQSLAVLQETQYF.

The gene calls are TRBV4-1 and TRBJ1-1; D is possibly TRBD1 (6 bases). Trimming cost V 0 bases and J 7 bases, with 9 bases left between them. This CDR3 has 13 residues. Germline V lookup: CDR1 MGHRA, CDR2 YSYEKL. DNA of the CDR3: TGCGCCAGCAGCCAAGATCAGGGGTTTGAAGCTTTCTTT. It is translated as CASSQDQGFEAFF.

The chain joins TRBV6-1 to TRBJ2-2; 7 nucleotides match TRBD2. CDR3 length equals 15 residues. J lost 8 bases, V lost 2 bases, and 8 bases had no gene match. CDR1 MNHNS and CDR2 SASEGT come from the germline V gene. Here the CDR3 reads CASSEISGAGGELFF. The CDR3 DNA reads as TGTGCCAGCAGTGAAATCAGCGGGGCGGGAGGGGAGCTGTTTTTT.

The V and J genes are TRBV2 and TRBJ2-7; 7 bases match TRBD2. V shed 4 bases and J 1 base; nucleotides not matched to a gene: 7. The germline V gene encodes CDR1 SNHLY and CDR2 FYNNEI. This CDR3 spans 15 amino acids. Written as DNA, the CDR3 is TGTGCCAGCAGTGCGTGGGGGGGGGTATCCTACGAGCAGTACGTC. Protein sequence: CASSAWGGVSYEQYV.

This chain joins TRBV6-2 or TRBV6-3 and TRBJ2-4; a weak D match, TRBD2 (5 bases). This CDR3 spans 17 amino acids. The germline V and J ends were trimmed by 0 bases and 1 base, with 13 bases remaining between them. The germline V gene encodes CDR1 MNHEY and CDR2 SVGEGT. CDR3 sequence (DNA): TGTGCCAGCAGTTACTCGAACCGCCAGCGGGCCAAAAACATTCAGTACTTC. It encodes CASSYSNRQRAKNIQYF.

Concerning this clone: Other DNA sequences in the same sample also yield this CDR3. The V and J genes are TRBV5-1 and TRBJ2-3; the match to TRBD2 covers 8 bases. Trimming at V came to 2 bases and at J to 1 base, leaving 0 bases not matched to a gene. Germline V gene lookup returns CDR1 SGHRS and CDR2 YFSETQ. The CDR3 sequence is 14 residues long. This CDR3 is CASSFSGGTDTQYF. The DNA of the CDR3 is TGCGCCAGCAGCTTTAGCGGGGGCACAGATACGCAGTATTTT.

The chain has TRBV13 and TRBJ2-3; 13 bases line up with TRBD2. Germline V gene lookup returns CDR1 PRHDT and CDR2 FYEKMQ (reference sequence). Trimming took 5 bases from V and 3 from J; bases not matched to a gene: 5. The CDR3 is 16 amino acids. The CDR3 is CASSLRTSGRTDTQYF. For the CDR3, the DNA is TGTGCCAGCAGCCTTCGGACTAGCGGGAGAACAGATACGCAGTATTTT.

The chain links TRBV6-5 to TRBJ1-4, with D unresolved. The CDR3 length is 16 residues. In germline, CDR1 is MNHEY, CDR2 SVGAGI. V dropped 4 bases and J dropped 5 bases, with 17 bases sitting between them. DNA of the CDR3: TGTGCCAGCAGTTCCACCTTGGACTTAGCGAATGAAAAACTGTTTTTT. Its protein is CASSSTLDLANEKLFF.

In its sample, this clone was seen once. V usage is TRBV19 and J usage is TRBJ2-7; TRBD1 matches at 8 bases. This CDR3 has 14 amino acids. Germline V CDR1 and CDR2: LNHDA, SQIVND (reference sequence). V was clipped by 3 bases and J by 7 bases; unmatched bases: 8. CDR3 loop: CASSIDRGFGEQYF. CDR3 nucleotide sequence: TGTGCCAGTAGTATCGACAGGGGATTCGGGGAGCAGTACTTC.